This T cell receptor (beta chain) is from a study of T-cell memory formation after mild COVID-19. On this clonotype itself: An end of the junction differs from the germline gene, which may be a read error.

A single record per CDR3 protein comes from TCRdb applying MiXCR to the 5' RACE reads. This table has over 300,000 distinct CDR3 sequences, approximately 22% appearing once. In germline, CDR1 is MNHEY, CDR2 SVGAGI. This CDR3 is built from 15 residues. The receptor comes from a man between 18 and 29 years old who had mild COVID-19 (a few samples of this study predate the infection). Cell type and time point are not known. The gene calls are TRBV6-5 and TRBJ2-6, with D maybe TRBD1 (5 bases). Sequencing was carried out using PBMCs or a T cell subset sorted from them (not recorded which). The CDR3 sequence: CASSYSVSGANVMTF. The CDR3 bases are TGTGCCAGCAGTTACTCGGTCTCTGGGGCCAACGTCATGACTTTC.